These T cell receptor beta chains were read from a single sample in a study of blood T cell repertoires in COVID-19. This table comes from immunoSEQ multiplex PCR, and its TCRdb copy is limited to in-frame clones, with some not included. The sample holds about 190,000 clones, 90% seen once. Sequencing used peripheral blood. These receptors were obtained from a man between 50 and 59 years old with acute or convalescent COVID-19. Each CDR3 is given with its conserved first and last residue. The D gene is left open where the match is weak. Part of the rows lack a size; the others show once, few, many or a class for expanded clones.

size,J,D,V,DNA,CDR3
-,TRBJ1-2,-,TRBV29-1,TGCAGCGTTGACGTCTTCGGAACCACAGGCACCAACTATGGCTACACCTTC,CSVDVFGTTGTNYGYTF
-,TRBJ1-2,-,TRBV19,TGTGCCAGTAGTATTAAGGAGGGTACAAACTATGGCTACACCTTC,CASSIKEGTNYGYTF
-,TRBJ1-3,TRBD1,TRBV7-9,TGTGCCAGCAGCTCTCAGGGACAGGGAAACACCATATATTTT,CASSSQGQGNTIYF
-,TRBJ2-2,TRBD1,TRBV19,TGTGCCAGTAGTATAGGGACAGGGCTCTCGAACACCGGGGAGCTGTTTTTT,CASSIGTGLSNTGELFF
-,TRBJ2-1,TRBD1,TRBV6-5,TGTGCCAGCAGTTACGACAGGGGGCATGAGCAGTTCTTC,CASSYDRGHEQFF
-,TRBJ2-2,TRBD1,TRBV11-2,TGTGCCAGCAGCTCCGCCGGGACAGGGAAGGGCGGGGAGCTGTTTTTT,CASSSAGTGKGGELFF
few,TRBJ1-3,-,TRBV6-5,TGTGCCAGCAGTTACTCAGCGGAACCTGGAAACACCATATATTTT,CASSYSAEPGNTIYF
-,TRBJ1-2,TRBD1,TRBV5-6,TGTGCCAGCAGCTATGACAGGGGGCATGAAGGCTACACCTTC,CASSYDRGHEGYTF
-,TRBJ2-3,-,TRBV13,TGTGCCAGCAGCCAAACAACGGGTGGGGGGGCGACAGATACGCAGTATTTT,CASSQTTGGGATDTQYF
-,TRBJ1-1,TRBD1,TRBV3-1/TRBV3-2,TGTGCCAGCAGCCACTCCGGGCAGGGGGGAGCTGAAGCTTTCTTT,CASSHSGQGGAEAFF
-,TRBJ2-1,TRBD1,TRBV3-1/TRBV3-2,TGTGCCAGCAGCCAAGATGCAGGGACAGTAGGTGGGTTCTTC,CASSQDAGTVGGFF
-,TRBJ2-5,-,TRBV2,TGTGCCAGCAGTGCCGGCAGGGGTGGGAGAGAGACCCAGTACTTC,CASSAGRGGRETQYF
-,TRBJ1-3,-,TRBV30,TGTGCCTGGAGTGGCGGTGCCCTCTCTGGAAACACCATATATTTT,CAWSGGALSGNTIYF
-,TRBJ1-5,-,TRBV4-3,TGCGCCAGCAGCCAAGATCAGGATCAGCCCCAGCATTTT,CASSQDQDQPQHF
-,TRBJ1-3,-,TRBV11-2,TGTGCCAGCAGCTCCGGTACCAGACAGGTTATAAGCTCTGGAAACACCATATATTTT,CASSSGTRQVISSGNTIYF
-,TRBJ2-3,-,TRBV7-3,TGTGCCAGCAGCTCTAATGCAGGGGCCACAGATACGCAGTATTTT,CASSSNAGATDTQYF
-,TRBJ2-5,-,TRBV15,TGTGCCACCAGCAGAGAGGGAGTTGAGACCCAGTACTTC,CATSREGVETQYF
-,TRBJ2-3,TRBD1,TRBV28,TGTGCCAGCAGTTCATTCCCCGGGACAGGGAGGACAGATACGCAGTATTTT,CASSSFPGTGRTDTQYF
-,TRBJ2-3,-,TRBV7-9,TGTGCCAGCAGCTGGGCTAGCGAAAGCACAGATACGCAGTATTTT,CASSWASESTDTQYF
-,TRBJ2-2,TRBD1,TRBV9,TGTGCCAGCAGCGTCACAGGGGTTGACGGGGAGCTGTTTTTT,CASSVTGVDGELFF
-,TRBJ2-2,-,TRBV19,TGTGCCAGTAGCACAACCTGGGACTCGATCACCGGGGAGCTGTTTTTT,CASSTTWDSITGELFF
-,TRBJ2-2,-,TRBV7-9,TGTGCCAGCAGCTTCCAGACAGTTGGGGGGGAGCTGTTTTTT,CASSFQTVGGELFF
-,TRBJ1-2,-,TRBV2,TGTGCCAGCTCCCGGGCGGGGAACTATGGCTACACCTTC,CASSRAGNYGYTF
-,TRBJ2-1,-,TRBV28,TGTGCCACCCGGACAGCTTACAATGAGCAGTTCTTC,CATRTAYNEQFF
-,TRBJ1-4,-,TRBV11-2,TGTGCCAGCAGCTCCCGGGAGGACGGTACTAATGAAAAACTGTTTTTT,CASSSREDGTNEKLFF
-,TRBJ2-5,TRBD2,TRBV7-8,TGTGCCAGCAGCTTAGCGACTAGCGGGAGGGCCAACTCCCCTCAAGAGACCCAGTACTTC,CASSLATSGRANSPQETQYF
-,TRBJ2-1,-,TRBV11-2,TGTGCCAGCAGGGACAAGAGCTCCTACAATGAGCAGTTCTTC,CASRDKSSYNEQFF
-,TRBJ2-5,TRBD2,TRBV3-1/TRBV3-2,TGTGCCAGCAGCCAGGGCGGGGGAGAGACCCAGTACTTC,CASSQGGGETQYF
-,TRBJ2-3,TRBD2,TRBV4-3,TGCGCCAGCAGCCCAGGACTAGCCCCAGATACGCAGTATTTT,CASSPGLAPDTQYF
-,TRBJ2-5,TRBD1,TRBV5-1,TGCGCCAGCAGCTCGGGACAGACTCAAGAGACCCAGTACTTC,CASSSGQTQETQYF
-,TRBJ2-2,-,TRBV9,TGTGCCAGCAGCGAATCCCCTCTGAACACCGGGGAGCTGTTTTTT,CASSESPLNTGELFF
-,TRBJ2-3,TRBD1,TRBV7-7,TGTGCTAGCAGCAGAGGACAGGCTCTTACAGATACGCAGTATTTT,CASSRGQALTDTQYF
once,TRBJ1-5,-,TRBV15,TGTGCCACCAGCCCCAGTCCGTTATCTCAGCCCCAGCATTTT,CATSPSPLSQPQHF
-,TRBJ2-1,-,TRBV10-3,TGTGCCATCAGATCGACTGGGGAGCAGTTCTTC,CAIRSTGEQFF
-,TRBJ2-3,-,TRBV12-3/TRBV12-4,TGTGCCAGCACCCGACAGGAGAATACGCAGTATTTT,CASTRQENTQYF
-,TRBJ2-6,TRBD1,TRBV7-3,TGTGCCAGCAGCAAGACAGGGACCGGGGCCAACGTCCTGACTTTC,CASSKTGTGANVLTF
-,TRBJ2-5,TRBD1,TRBV27,TGTGCCAGCAGTTTATTCCATCGGGGACAGGGAATAGAGACCCAGTACTTC,CASSLFHRGQGIETQYF
once,TRBJ2-1,-,TRBV5-8,TGTGCCAGCAGCTTGGAGCCGCAGCAGTTCTTC,CASSLEPQQFF
-,TRBJ1-1,-,TRBV28,TGTGCCAGCAGTTTAGTCCGAGGAGGAGAAGCTTTCTTT,CASSLVRGGEAFF
-,TRBJ1-1,-,TRBV12-3/TRBV12-4,TGTGCCAGCAGTTTCATGAACACTGAAGCTTTCTTT,CASSFMNTEAFF
-,TRBJ2-1,TRBD2,TRBV5-5,TGTGCCAGCAGTTCCCAGCGGGAATACAATGAGCAGTTCTTC,CASSSQREYNEQFF
-,TRBJ2-7,TRBD1,TRBV9,TGTGCCAGCAGCGTAACGGGACAGGGGCCCCACGAGCAGTACTTC,CASSVTGQGPHEQYF